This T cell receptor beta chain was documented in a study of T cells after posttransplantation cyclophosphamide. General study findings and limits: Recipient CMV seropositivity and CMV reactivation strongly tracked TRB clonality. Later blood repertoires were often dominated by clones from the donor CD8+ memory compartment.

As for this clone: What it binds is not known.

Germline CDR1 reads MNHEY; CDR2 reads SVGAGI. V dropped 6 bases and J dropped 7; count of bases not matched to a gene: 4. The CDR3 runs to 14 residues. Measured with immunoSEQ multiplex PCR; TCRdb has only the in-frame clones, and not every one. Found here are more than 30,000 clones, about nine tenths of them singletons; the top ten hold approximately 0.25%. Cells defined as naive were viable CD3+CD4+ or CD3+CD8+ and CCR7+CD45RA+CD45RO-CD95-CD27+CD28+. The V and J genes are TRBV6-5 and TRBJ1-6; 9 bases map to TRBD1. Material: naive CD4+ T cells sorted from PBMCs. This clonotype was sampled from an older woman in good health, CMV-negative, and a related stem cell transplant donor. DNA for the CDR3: TGTGCCAGCAGACGAGGGACAGGGAATTCACCCCTCCACTTT. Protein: CASRRGTGNSPLHF.